The T cell receptor beta chain described here comes from a study of shared clonotypes between healthy human individuals. CDR1 is KGHSH and CDR2 is LQKENI in the germline V gene. CDR3 length equals 17 residues. Trimming shortened V by 3 bases and J by 8 bases, and 23 bases separated the two germline ends. Generated by immunoSEQ multiplex PCR, the TCRdb table keeps only in-frame clones and is missing some. This sample has approximately 2.3 million clones, with 93% found just once. The clonotype comes from a man aged 18 to 35 in good health. Some clones in this sample may be carry-over from other donors' samples. Specimen: naive CD4+ T cells from PBMCs. Sample subset: CD45RA+ positively selected. The chain links TRBV18 to TRBJ2-1; D assignment may be TRBD1 or TRBD2 (5 bases each). The CDR3 nucleotides are TGTGCCAGCTCACCTTTATCAGCGGAGTCCTGGGGCTATGAGCAGTTCTTC. Translation: CASSPLSAESWGYEQFF.